These 4 T cell receptor beta chains originate from one sample sequenced in a study of CD8+CD57+ T cells in acquired aplastic anemia. Genomic DNA, serving as template, underwent TCR beta VDJ and CDR3 profiling. Each CDR3 protein gets one entry after TCRdb re-called the reads with MiXCR. The sample lists around 190,000 distinct CDR3 sequences, approximately 49% occurring once. Sequencing was performed on sorted CD4+, CD8+, or CD8+CD57+ T cells (not recorded which) from PBMCs. The receptors here all came from a human donor in good health, serving as a control.

This clonotype was detected many times. V and J are TRBV12-3 or TRBV12-4 and TRBJ2-7; 8 nucleotides line up with TRBD2. The CDR3 spans 13 residues. V gave up 8 bases and J gave up 8 bases; unmatched junction bases: 11. CDR3 in amino acids: CASSAGALVKQYF. The CDR3 DNA follows: TGTGCCAGCTCAGCGGGGGCCCTTGTGAAGCAGTACTTC.

This clonotype was detected ten times or more. V gene TRBV20-1 combines with J gene TRBJ1-6; 8 positions match TRBD1. This CDR3 comprises 14 residues. The germline V gene encodes CDR1 DFQATT and CDR2 SNEGSKA (reference sequence). The V segment lost 5 bases and the J segment 5 bases; nucleotides outside the gene matches: 5. CDR3 nucleotides: TGCAGTGCTTCCTGGGACAGGAATAATTCACCCCTCCACTTT. Translating it yields CSASWDRNNSPLHF.

This clonotype was recorded many times. The J gene is TRBJ2-5, the V gene TRBV6-2 or TRBV6-3; TRBD1 aligns across 9 bases. V was pared by 6 bases and J by 6 bases, with 8 bases of the junction left unmatched. Germline assignment: CDR1 MNHEY and CDR2 SVGEGT. This CDR3 has 14 residues. CDR3: CASRRTGVTKTQYF. The DNA for the CDR3 is TGTGCCAGCAGGAGGACAGGGGTGACAAAGACCCAGTACTTC.

The table lists this clonotype with many counts. The rearrangement joins TRBV20-1 to TRBJ1-6; tentatively, D is TRBD1 (6 bases). The V gene lost 3 bases and the J gene lost 5 bases, with 14 bases spanning the gap. Germline lookup yields CDR1 DFQATT and CDR2 SNEGSKA (reference sequence). The CDR3 is 15 residues long. CDR3: CSARTGTQDNSPLHF. CDR3 nucleotide sequence: TGCAGTGCTAGGACCGGGACACAAGATAATTCACCCCTCCACTTT.